What follows are 8 T cell receptor beta chains derived from one specimen sequenced in a study of OX40 agonist ivuxolimab in advanced cancers. TCRdb's table, derived via immunoSEQ multiplex PCR, lists solely in-frame clones and lacks some. The table has tens of thousands of clones, approximately 86% seen once. This specimen consisted of CD4+ or CD8+ T cells sorted from blood, obtained in a trial of the OX40 agonist ivuxolimab. These receptors originate from an adult with an advanced solid tumor such as melanoma, head and neck, liver or kidney cancer.

The chain combines TRBV7-2 with TRBJ2-3; 9 bases are a match to TRBD2. CDR3 size: 16 residues. Per germline, CDR1 SGHTA and CDR2 FQGNSA. J gave up 2 bases and V 6 bases, and 9 bases lay outside the gene matches. The CDR3 nucleotides read TGTGCCAGCAGAGATGAGCGGGGGGTCTTCACAGATACGCAGTATTTT. This translates into CASRDERGVFTDTQYF.

This chain uses TRBV27 with TRBJ2-5, with 9 bases that match TRBD2. CDR1 is MNHEY and CDR2 is SMNVEV in the germline V gene (reference sequence). The CDR3 contains 16 residues. The V gene end was trimmed by 1 base and the J gene end by 5 bases; junction bases not matched to a gene: 8. CDR3 coding DNA: TGTGCCAGCAGTTTATATCCTAGCGGGGTAGGGGAGACCCAGTACTTC. It is translated as CASSLYPSGVGETQYF.

This chain connects TRBV5-1 to TRBJ1-1, with D possibly being TRBD1 (6 bases). Germline V lookup: CDR1 SGHRS, CDR2 YFSETQ. The CDR3 is 15 amino acids. V was shortened by 0 bases and J by 7 bases, with 16 bases between the two germline ends. The CDR3, as DNA: TGCGCCAGCAGCTTGGTTCCGGACAGCCAGATTGAAGCTTTCTTT. The encoded protein is CASSLVPDSQIEAFF. The full variable domain, completed using reference TRBV5-1 and TRBJ1-1, is KAGVTQTPRYLIKTRGQQVTLSCSPISGHRSVSWYQQTPGQGLQFLFEYFSETQRNKGNFPGRFSGRQFSNSRSEMNVSTLELGDSALYLCASSLVPDSQIEAFFGQGTRLTVV.

The chain combines TRBV29-1 with TRBJ1-5; a possible D gene is TRBD1 (5 bases). The V gene's germline CDR1 is SQVTM and CDR2 ANQGSEA. V lost 5 bases and J lost 6, with 17 bases in between. The CDR3 totals 14 residues. As DNA, the CDR3 is TGCAGCGTTAGCGAGGTGGGGGGAGGTCAGCCCCAGCATTTT. Translated, it gives CSVSEVGGGQPQHF. The whole variable domain, filled in from reference TRBV29-1 and TRBJ1-5, reads SAVISQKPSRDICQRGTSLTIQCQVDSQVTMMFWYRQQPGQSLTLIATANQGSEATYESGFVIDKFPISRPNLTFSTLTVSNMSPEDSSIYLCSVSEVGGGQPQHFGDGTRLSIL.

This chain links TRBV11-2 with TRBJ2-2, with D tentatively TRBD1 (6 bases). The CDR3 loop spans 16 amino acids. The V end lost 6 bases, the J end lost 3 bases, and 17 bases lay between the germline ends. Germline V lookup: CDR1 SGHAT, CDR2 FQNNGV. The CDR3 region is CASRQTQGWDTGELFF. The CDR3 coding sequence is TGTGCCAGCAGGCAAACGCAGGGGTGGGACACCGGGGAGCTGTTTTTT.

This rearrangement joins TRBV7-2 to TRBJ2-6; D is unclear. This CDR3 spans 14 amino acids. Germline CDR1 and CDR2: SGHTA and FQGNSA. Trimming removed 3 bases at V and 0 bases at J, with 3 bases between. This CDR3 reads CASSFLSGANVLTF. DNA of the CDR3: TGTGCCAGCAGCTTCCTCTCTGGGGCCAACGTCCTGACTTTC.

The chain links TRBV6-5 to TRBJ2-1, with D possibly called TRBD1 or TRBD2 (5 bases each). The CDR3 is 13 residues long. V was pared by 8 bases and J by 0 bases, with 8 bases between. CDR1 is MNHEY and CDR2 is SVGAGI in the germline V gene. CDR3: CASGGTSYNEQFF. CDR3 DNA sequence: TGTGCCAGCGGGGGAACCTCCTACAATGAGCAGTTCTTC.

The chain recombines TRBV7-9 with TRBJ2-7; D is possibly TRBD1 or TRBD2 (5 bases each). The length of the CDR3 is 14 residues. The V gene lost 5 bases and the J gene lost 1 base, with 12 bases spanning the gap. CDR1 is SEHNR and CDR2 is FQNEAQ in the germline V gene (reference sequence). CDR3 DNA: TGTGCCAGCAGCCGGGACGGATCGTCCTACGAGCAGTACTTC. Protein sequence: CASSRDGSSYEQYF. Drawing the rest from reference TRBV7-9 and TRBJ2-7, the complete variable domain is DTGVSQNPRHKITKRGQNVTFRCDPISEHNRLYWYRQTLGQGPEFLTYFQNEAQLEKSRLLSDRFSAERPKGSFSTLEIQRTEQGDSAMYLCASSRDGSSYEQYFGPGTRLTVT.